This TCR beta chain was identified in a study of post-analysis software for immune sequencing data. Libraries were made from TCR beta cDNA, and they carried unique molecular identifiers. The authors obtained approximately 460,000 cDNA molecules from around 1 to 9.1 million T cells. A single record per CDR3 protein comes from TCRdb applying MiXCR to the PCR reads. This sample yields a few hundred thousand distinct CDR3 sequences, of which approximately 38% are seen a single time; roughly 13% belongs to the top ten. The sequence was collected from a girl aged 5 to 17 with multiple sclerosis. Sample: blood.

CDR3 amino acids: CASSSTLGNSPLHF. As DNA, the CDR3 is TGTGCCAGCAGTTCCACTTTGGGTAATTCACCCCTCCACTTT. The gene calls are TRBV12-3 or TRBV12-4 and TRBJ1-6; D is unclear. V was shortened by 4 bases and J by 6 bases, with 10 bases between the two germline ends. This CDR3 has 14 amino acids.